This T cell receptor beta chain derives from a study of OX40 agonist ivuxolimab in advanced cancers. Study-level background: Patients received the agonistic anti-OX40 (CD134) antibody ivuxolimab.

With respect to this clone: Its specificity is not known.

Here immunoSEQ multiplex PCR was the method, and the copy in TCRdb shows in-frame clones only, minus some. The sample contains about 46,000 clones, around 90% of which appear only once. Whole-study results and caveats: Researchers report that CD8+ T cells had, on average, more expanded clones than CD4+. Antigen specificity remained undetermined for the expanded peripheral T cells.

CDR1 and CDR2 (germline): MNHEY, SVGAGI. The CDR3 consists of 16 residues. Trimming shortened V by 0 bases and J by 5 bases, and 16 bases separated the two germline ends. This receptor was taken from an adult with an advanced solid tumor such as melanoma, head and neck, liver or kidney cancer. The genes are TRBV6-5 and TRBJ1-2, with D hard to call. The source was CD4+ or CD8+ T cells sorted from blood, collected in a trial of the OX40 agonist ivuxolimab. The CDR3 region has the DNA TGTGCCAGCAGTTACTCGAGATCGGTGCAGAAGTATGGCTACACCTTC. Protein product: CASSYSRSVQKYGYTF.